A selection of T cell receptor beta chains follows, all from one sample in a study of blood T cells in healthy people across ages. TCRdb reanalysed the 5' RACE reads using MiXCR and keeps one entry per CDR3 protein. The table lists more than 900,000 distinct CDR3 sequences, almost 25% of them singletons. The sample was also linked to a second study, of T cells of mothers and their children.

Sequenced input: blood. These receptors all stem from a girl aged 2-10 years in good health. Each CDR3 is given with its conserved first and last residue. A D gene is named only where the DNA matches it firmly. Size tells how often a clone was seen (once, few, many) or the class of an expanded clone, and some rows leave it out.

cdr3_nt: TGCGCCAGCAGCTCGGACGGCCGGATATCCTACGAGCAGTACTTC
cdr3_aa: CASSSDGRISYEQYF
j_call: TRBJ2-7
v_call: TRBV5-1
clone_size: NA
d_call: NA

cdr3_nt: TGTGCCAGCAGCCACATGGCCCTTAGGAACCGGGGGAACACTGAAGCTTTCTTT
cdr3_aa: CASSHMALRNRGNTEAFF
j_call: TRBJ1-1
v_call: TRBV3-1
clone_size: NA
d_call: NA

cdr3_nt: TGTGCCAGCAGCTTATCTCCGGGAGCGTCCAGCGATGAGCAGTTCTTC
cdr3_aa: CASSLSPGASSDEQFF
j_call: TRBJ2-1
v_call: TRBV7-3
clone_size: few
d_call: NA

cdr3_nt: TGTGCCAGCAGTTACGGAGCGGGGGGGGCTACAGATACGCAGTATTTT
cdr3_aa: CASSYGAGGATDTQYF
j_call: TRBJ2-3
v_call: TRBV6-6
clone_size: few
d_call: TRBD2

cdr3_nt: TGCAGCGTTGATAACAGGGGACAAGAGACCCAGTACTTC
cdr3_aa: CSVDNRGQETQYF
j_call: TRBJ2-5
v_call: TRBV29-1
clone_size: NA
d_call: TRBD1

cdr3_nt: TGCGCCAGCAGCTTGGGTAGCAAAGAGACCCAGTACTTC
cdr3_aa: CASSLGSKETQYF
j_call: TRBJ2-5
v_call: TRBV5-1
clone_size: many
d_call: NA

cdr3_nt: TGTGCCAGCAGCGTCACCGGGACTAGTCAAGAGACCCAGTACTTC
cdr3_aa: CASSVTGTSQETQYF
j_call: TRBJ2-5
v_call: TRBV9
clone_size: few
d_call: TRBD2

cdr3_nt: TGCAGCGTATCGCGGGGGTCGAACAAGGGCGGGGAGCTGTTTTTT
cdr3_aa: CSVSRGSNKGGELFF
j_call: TRBJ2-2
v_call: TRBV29-1
clone_size: NA
d_call: TRBD2

cdr3_nt: TGTGCCAGAAACCGGGACAGGGTTCGCTCCGATCAGCCCCAGCATTTT
cdr3_aa: CARNRDRVRSDQPQHF
j_call: TRBJ1-5
v_call: TRBV6-1
clone_size: NA
d_call: TRBD1

cdr3_nt: TGCAGTGCCCCCAGAGGGCGAGGAGAACTGTTTTTT
cdr3_aa: CSAPRGRGELFF
j_call: TRBJ1-4
v_call: TRBV20-1
clone_size: NA
d_call: NA

cdr3_nt: TGTGCCAGCAGTCAAAGGGGAGCTCAGAACGAGCAGTACTTC
cdr3_aa: CASSQRGAQNEQYF
j_call: TRBJ2-7
v_call: TRBV7-9
clone_size: NA
d_call: NA

cdr3_nt: TGCGCCAGCAGCCAAGTGTTGGCAGAAGAGACCCAGTACTTC
cdr3_aa: CASSQVLAEETQYF
j_call: TRBJ2-5
v_call: TRBV4-1
clone_size: NA
d_call: NA

cdr3_nt: TGTGCCAGCAGCTTGGACATCATTTACACTGAAGCTTTCTTT
cdr3_aa: CASSLDIIYTEAFF
j_call: TRBJ1-1
v_call: TRBV7-6
clone_size: NA
d_call: NA

cdr3_nt: TGTGCCAGCAGCTTATCTTACAGAGTCCACGAGCAGTACTTC
cdr3_aa: CASSLSYRVHEQYF
j_call: TRBJ2-7
v_call: TRBV11-2
clone_size: NA
d_call: NA